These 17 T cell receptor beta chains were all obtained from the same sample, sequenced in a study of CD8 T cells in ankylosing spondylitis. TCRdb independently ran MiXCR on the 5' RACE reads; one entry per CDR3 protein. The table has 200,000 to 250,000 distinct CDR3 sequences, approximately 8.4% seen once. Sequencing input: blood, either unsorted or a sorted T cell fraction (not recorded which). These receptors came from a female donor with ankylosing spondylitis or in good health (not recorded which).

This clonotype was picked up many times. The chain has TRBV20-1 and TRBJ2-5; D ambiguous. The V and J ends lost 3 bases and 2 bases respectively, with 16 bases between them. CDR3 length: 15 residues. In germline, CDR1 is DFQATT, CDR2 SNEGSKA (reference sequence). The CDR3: CSARSTLTAQETQYF. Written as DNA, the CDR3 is TGCAGTGCTAGGTCGACACTAACCGCTCAAGAGACCCAGTACTTC.

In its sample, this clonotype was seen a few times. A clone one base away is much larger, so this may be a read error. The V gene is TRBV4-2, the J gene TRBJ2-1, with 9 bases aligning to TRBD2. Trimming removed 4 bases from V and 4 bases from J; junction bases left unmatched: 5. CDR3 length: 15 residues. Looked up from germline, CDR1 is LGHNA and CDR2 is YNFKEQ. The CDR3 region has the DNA TGTGCCAGCAGCCGAATAGCGGGGGTGTACAATGAGCAGTTCTTC. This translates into CASSRIAGVYNEQFF.

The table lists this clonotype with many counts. CDR3 sequence reads: CASNKVMNTEAFF. CDR3 DNA sequence: TGTGCCAGCAATAAGGTTATGAACACTGAAGCTTTCTTT. The genes are TRBV6-1 and TRBJ1-1; D gene unclear. The V end was cut by 7 bases, the J end by 0 bases, with 9 bases between. Germline V gives CDR1 MNHNS, CDR2 SASEGT. The CDR3 has 13 residues.

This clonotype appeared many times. The CDR3 loop is CSVVFQGNQPQHF. CDR3 coding DNA: TGCAGCGTTGTATTCCAGGGTAACCAGCCCCAGCATTTT. V and J are TRBV29-1 and TRBJ1-5; tentative D call: TRBD1 (5 bases). CDR3 length: 13 residues. CDR1 and CDR2 from the germline V gene are SQVTM and ANQGSEA. Trimming removed 4 bases at V and 7 bases at J, with 14 bases between. The full variable domain, in which reference TRBV29-1 and TRBJ1-5 provide the parts outside the CDR3, is SAVISQKPSRDICQRGTSLTIQCQVDSQVTMMFWYRQQPGQSLTLIATANQGSEATYESGFVIDKFPISRPNLTFSTLTVSNMSPEDSSIYLCSVVFQGNQPQHFGDGTRLSIL.

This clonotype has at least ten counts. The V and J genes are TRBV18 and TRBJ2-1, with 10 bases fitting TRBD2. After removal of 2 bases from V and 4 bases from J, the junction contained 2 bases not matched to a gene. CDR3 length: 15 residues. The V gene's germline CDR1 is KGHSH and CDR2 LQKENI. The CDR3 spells CASSPILAGYNEQFF. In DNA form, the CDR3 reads TGTGCCAGCTCACCAATACTAGCGGGGTACAATGAGCAGTTCTTC. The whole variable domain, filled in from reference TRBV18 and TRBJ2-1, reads NAGVMQNPRHLVRRRGQEARLRCSPMKGHSHVYWYRQLPEEGLKFMVYLQKENIIDESGMPKERFSAEFPKEGPSILRIQQVVRGDSAAYFCASSPILAGYNEQFFGPGTRLTVL.

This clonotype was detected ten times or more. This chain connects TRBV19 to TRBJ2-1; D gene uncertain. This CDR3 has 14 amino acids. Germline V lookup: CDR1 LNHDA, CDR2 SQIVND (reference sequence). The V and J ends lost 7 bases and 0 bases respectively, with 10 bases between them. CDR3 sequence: CASTGTSSYNEQFF. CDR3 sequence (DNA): TGTGCCAGTACAGGCACCAGCTCCTACAATGAGCAGTTCTTC.

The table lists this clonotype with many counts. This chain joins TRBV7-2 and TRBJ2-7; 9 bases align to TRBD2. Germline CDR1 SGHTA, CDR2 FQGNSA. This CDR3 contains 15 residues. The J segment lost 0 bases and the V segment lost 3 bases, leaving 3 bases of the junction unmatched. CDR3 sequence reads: CASSFLAGHSYEQYF. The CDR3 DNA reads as TGTGCCAGCAGCTTCCTAGCGGGACACTCCTACGAGCAGTACTTC.

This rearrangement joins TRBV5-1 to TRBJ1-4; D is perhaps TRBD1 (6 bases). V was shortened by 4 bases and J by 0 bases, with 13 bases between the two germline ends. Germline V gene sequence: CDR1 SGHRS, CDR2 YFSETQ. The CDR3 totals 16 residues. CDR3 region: CASSRGTLATNEKLFF. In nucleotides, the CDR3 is TGCGCCAGCAGCCGTGGGACACTTGCAACTAATGAAAAACTGTTTTTT.

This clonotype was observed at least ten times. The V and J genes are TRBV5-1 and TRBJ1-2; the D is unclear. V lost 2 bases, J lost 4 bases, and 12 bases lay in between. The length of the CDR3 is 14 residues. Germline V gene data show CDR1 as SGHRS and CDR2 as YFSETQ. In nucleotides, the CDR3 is TGCGCCAGCAGCTTCAGTGCGGTCGGCTATGGCTACACCTTC. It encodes CASSFSAVGYGYTF.

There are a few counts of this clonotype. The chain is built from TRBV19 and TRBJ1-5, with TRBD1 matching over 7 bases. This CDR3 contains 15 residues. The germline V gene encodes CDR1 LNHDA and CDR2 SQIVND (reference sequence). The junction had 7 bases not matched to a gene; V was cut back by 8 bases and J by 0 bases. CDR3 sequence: CASCLGTASNQPQHF. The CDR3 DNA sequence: TGTGCCAGTTGTCTCGGGACAGCTAGCAATCAGCCCCAGCATTTT. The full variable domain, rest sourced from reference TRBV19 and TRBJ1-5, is DGGITQSPKYLFRKEGQNVTLSCEQNLNHDAMYWYRQDPGQGLRLIYYSQIVNDFQKGDIAEGYSVSREKKESFPLTVTSAQKNPTAFYLCASCLGTASNQPQHFGDGTRLSIL.

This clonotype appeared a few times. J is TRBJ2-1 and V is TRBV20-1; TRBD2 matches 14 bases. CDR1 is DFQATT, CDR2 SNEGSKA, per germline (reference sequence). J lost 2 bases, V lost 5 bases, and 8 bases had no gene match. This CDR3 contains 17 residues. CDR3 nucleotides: TGCAGTGCTCAACCGGGACTAGCGGGAGTAGCCTACAATGAGCAGTTCTTC. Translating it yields CSAQPGLAGVAYNEQFF.

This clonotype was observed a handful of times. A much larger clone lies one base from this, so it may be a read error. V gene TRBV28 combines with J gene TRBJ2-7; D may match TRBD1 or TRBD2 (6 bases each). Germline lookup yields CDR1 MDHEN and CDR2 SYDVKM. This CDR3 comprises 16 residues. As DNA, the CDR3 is TGTGCCGGCAGTTACGGGGGCTGGAGAAGCTCCTACGAGCAGTACTTC. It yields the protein CAGSYGGWRSSYEQYF.

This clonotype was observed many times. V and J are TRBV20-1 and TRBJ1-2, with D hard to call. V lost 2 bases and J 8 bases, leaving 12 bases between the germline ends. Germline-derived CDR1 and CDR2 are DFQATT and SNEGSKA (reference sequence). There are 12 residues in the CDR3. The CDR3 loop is CSARPPAQGYTF. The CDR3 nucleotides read TGCAGTGCTAGACCCCCGGCCCAGGGCTACACCTTC.

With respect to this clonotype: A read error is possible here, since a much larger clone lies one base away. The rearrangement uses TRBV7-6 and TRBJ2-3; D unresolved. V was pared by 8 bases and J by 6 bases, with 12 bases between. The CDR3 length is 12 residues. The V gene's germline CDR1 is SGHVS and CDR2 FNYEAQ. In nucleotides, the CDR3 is TGTGCCAGCGGCATCCTCCGGGATACGCAGTATTTT. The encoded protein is CASGILRDTQYF.

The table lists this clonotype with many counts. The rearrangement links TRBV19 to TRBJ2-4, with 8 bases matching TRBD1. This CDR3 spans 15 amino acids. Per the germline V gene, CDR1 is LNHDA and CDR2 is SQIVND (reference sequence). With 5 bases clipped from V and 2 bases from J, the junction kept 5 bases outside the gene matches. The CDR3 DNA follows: TGTGCCAGTAGTCCAGGGGGCTTGACCAAAAACATTCAGTACTTC. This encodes CASSPGGLTKNIQYF.

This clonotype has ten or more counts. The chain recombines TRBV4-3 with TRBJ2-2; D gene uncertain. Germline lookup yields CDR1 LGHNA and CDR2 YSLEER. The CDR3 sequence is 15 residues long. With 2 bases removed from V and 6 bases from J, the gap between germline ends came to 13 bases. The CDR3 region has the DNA TGCGCCAGCAGCCAAATCTGGGGTAATCCCGGGGAGCTGTTTTTT. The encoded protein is CASSQIWGNPGELFF.

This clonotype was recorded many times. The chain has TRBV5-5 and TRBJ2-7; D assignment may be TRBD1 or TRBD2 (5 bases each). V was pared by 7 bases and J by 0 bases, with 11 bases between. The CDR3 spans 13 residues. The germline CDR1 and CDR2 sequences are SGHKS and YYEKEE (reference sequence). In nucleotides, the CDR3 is TGTGCCAGCGAGGGGAGTAGCTCCTACGAGCAGTACTTC. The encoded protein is CASEGSSSYEQYF.